A single sample gave rise to the 4 T cell receptor beta chains below, sequenced in a study of T cells in narcolepsy. This table comes from immunoSEQ multiplex PCR, and its TCRdb copy is limited to in-frame clones, with some not included. The sample contains around 33,000 clones, 75% to 90% of which appear only once. The specimen was CD45RA- memory CD4+ T cells from PBMCs. The receptors come from a human donor with narcolepsy.

This clone showed up just once. The chain carries TRBV30 and TRBJ2-5; 7 bases match TRBD2. Losses at the gene ends were 2 bases for V and 2 bases for J; bases not matched to a gene: 5. The germline V gene encodes CDR1 GTSNPN and CDR2 SVGIG (reference sequence). The CDR3 runs 14 residues. The CDR3 bases are TGTGCCTGGAGTCCTGGGGGACTACAAGAGACCCAGTACTTC. This encodes CAWSPGGLQETQYF.

V and J are TRBV18 and TRBJ2-7, with 7 bases lining up with TRBD1. After removal of 3 bases from V and 2 bases from J, the junction contained 4 bases not matched to a gene. This CDR3 spans 14 amino acids. From germline, CDR1 is KGHSH and CDR2 LQKENI. The CDR3 reads CASSPGTAPYEQYF. CDR3 nucleotides: TGTGCCAGCTCACCCGGGACAGCTCCCTACGAGCAGTACTTC.

The chain has TRBV2 and TRBJ2-7, with D possibly called TRBD1 or TRBD2 (5 bases each). V lost 5 bases, J lost 5 bases, and 10 bases lay in between. The CDR3 sequence is 12 residues long. Germline lookup yields CDR1 SNHLY and CDR2 FYNNEI. CDR3 coding DNA: TGTGCCAGCAGTCCACTGGGGGACGAGCAGTACTTC. Its translation is CASSPLGDEQYF.

The V call is TRBV2, the J call TRBJ1-1; 7 nucleotides align to TRBD1. The trim removed 6 bases at V and 5 bases at J, leaving 12 bases unmatched. CDR3 length: 15 residues. Germline V gene data show CDR1 as SNHLY and CDR2 as FYNNEI. The DNA for the CDR3 is TGTGCCAGCAGCCGAACAGGGGCCAAGGGTACTGAAGCTTTCTTT. It specifies CASSRTGAKGTEAFF.